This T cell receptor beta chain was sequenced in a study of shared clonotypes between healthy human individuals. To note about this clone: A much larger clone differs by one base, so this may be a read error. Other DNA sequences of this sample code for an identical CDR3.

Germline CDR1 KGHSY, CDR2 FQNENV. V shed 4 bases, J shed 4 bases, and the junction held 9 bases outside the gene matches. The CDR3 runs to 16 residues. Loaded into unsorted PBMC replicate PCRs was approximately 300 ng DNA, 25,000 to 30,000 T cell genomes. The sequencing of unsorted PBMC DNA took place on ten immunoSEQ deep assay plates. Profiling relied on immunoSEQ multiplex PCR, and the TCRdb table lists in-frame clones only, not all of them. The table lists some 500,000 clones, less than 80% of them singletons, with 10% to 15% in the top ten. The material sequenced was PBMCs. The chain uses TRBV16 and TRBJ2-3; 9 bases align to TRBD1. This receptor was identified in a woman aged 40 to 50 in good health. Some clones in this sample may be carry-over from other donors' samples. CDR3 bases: TGTGCCAGCAGCCCTGGACAGGGGTTCTTCTCAGATACGCAGTATTTT. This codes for CASSPGQGFFSDTQYF.